These 3 T cell receptor beta chains were sequenced from one sample in a study of technical replicates of blood from a few donors. TCRdb's table, derived via immunoSEQ multiplex PCR, lists solely in-frame clones and lacks some. The repertoire consists of under 95,000 clones, with 95% occurring once and the leading ten covering around 0.26%. Material: T cells isolated from PBMCs. These receptors all stem from a human donor in good health.

This chain uses TRBV29-1 with TRBJ2-7, with TRBD2 identical over 7 bases. After removal of 6 bases from V and 5 bases from J, the junction contained 10 bases not matched to a gene. The CDR3 loop spans 13 amino acids. In germline, CDR1 is SQVTM, CDR2 ANQGSEA. CDR3 in amino acids: CSVTWGAGDEQYF. As DNA, the CDR3 is TGCAGCGTCACGTGGGGCGCGGGGGACGAGCAGTACTTC.

This rearrangement joins TRBV9 to TRBJ1-2; TRBD1 might be the D (6 bases). This CDR3 region has 14 residues. Per germline, CDR1 SGDLS and CDR2 YYNGEE. Deletions cut 5 bases from V and 4 bases from J, with 15 bases between. The CDR3 coding sequence is TGTGCCAGCAGAAAGACCACAGGGATCTATGGCTACACCTTC. This translates into CASRKTTGIYGYTF.

The rearrangement links TRBV6-5 to TRBJ1-6; D is perhaps TRBD1 (6 bases). The V gene's germline CDR1 is MNHEY and CDR2 SVGAGI. V was shortened by 10 bases and J by 7 bases, with 11 bases between the two germline ends. This CDR3 contains 12 residues. This chain's CDR3 is CATTTGNSPLHF. CDR3 sequence (DNA): TGTGCCACGACTACAGGGAATTCACCCCTCCACTTT.